This T cell receptor beta chain was identified during a study of T cells in Graves' hyperthyroidism and ophthalmopathy. A word on this clonotype: Antigen specificity is unknown.

The CDR3 is 14 amino acids. V lost 2 bases and J lost 6; bases outside the gene matches: 7. Germline V gene data show CDR1 as SEHNR and CDR2 as FQNEAQ (reference sequence). The CDR3 regions of TCR beta were amplified from RNA transcripts. TCR CDR3 underwent first-round RT-PCR with the HTBI primer set. One entry per CDR3 protein results from TCRdb running MiXCR on the multiplex PCR reads. The sample has 500,000 to 750,000 distinct CDR3 sequences; more than 15% are singletons. Findings and limits, study-wide: Most clonotypes expanded in the thyroid (above 0.001) were also present in blood.

Diagnosis of hyperthyroidism was new in patients aged 18 to 65, and its duration was under 2 months. Exclusion of a patient resulted from uncontrolled infection, other autoimmune disease, pregnancy or lactation. PBMCs stemmed from around 10 ml fresh peripheral blood. V is TRBV7-9 and J is TRBJ2-7; 7 positions agree with TRBD2. Sequencing was done on a sample of blood. The sequence was obtained from a woman aged 25 to 39 with Graves' hyperthyroidism. The CDR3 region is CASSLTLTSSEQYF. The CDR3 nucleotides are TGTGCCAGCAGCTTAACCCTGACTAGCAGCGAGCAGTACTTC. The whole variable domain, filled in from reference TRBV7-9 and TRBJ2-7, reads DTGVSQNPRHKITKRGQNVTFRCDPISEHNRLYWYRQTLGQGPEFLTYFQNEAQLEKSRLLSDRFSAERPKGSFSTLEIQRTEQGDSAMYLCASSLTLTSSEQYFGPGTRLTVT.